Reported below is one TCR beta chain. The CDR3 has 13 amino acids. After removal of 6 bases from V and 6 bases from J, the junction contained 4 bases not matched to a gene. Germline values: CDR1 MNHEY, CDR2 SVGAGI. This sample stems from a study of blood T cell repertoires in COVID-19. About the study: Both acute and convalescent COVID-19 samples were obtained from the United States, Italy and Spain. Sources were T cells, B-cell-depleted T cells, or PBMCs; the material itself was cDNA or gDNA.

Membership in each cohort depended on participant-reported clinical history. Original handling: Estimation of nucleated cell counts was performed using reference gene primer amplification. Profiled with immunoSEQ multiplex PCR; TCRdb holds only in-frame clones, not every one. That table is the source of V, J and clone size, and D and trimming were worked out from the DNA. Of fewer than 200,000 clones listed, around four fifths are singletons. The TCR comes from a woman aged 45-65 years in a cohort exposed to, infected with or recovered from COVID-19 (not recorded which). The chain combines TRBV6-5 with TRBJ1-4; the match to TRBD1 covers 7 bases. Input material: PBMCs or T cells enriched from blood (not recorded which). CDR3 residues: CASSQGDYEKLFF. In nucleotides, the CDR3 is TGTGCCAGCAGCCAGGGGGATTATGAAAAACTGTTTTTT.